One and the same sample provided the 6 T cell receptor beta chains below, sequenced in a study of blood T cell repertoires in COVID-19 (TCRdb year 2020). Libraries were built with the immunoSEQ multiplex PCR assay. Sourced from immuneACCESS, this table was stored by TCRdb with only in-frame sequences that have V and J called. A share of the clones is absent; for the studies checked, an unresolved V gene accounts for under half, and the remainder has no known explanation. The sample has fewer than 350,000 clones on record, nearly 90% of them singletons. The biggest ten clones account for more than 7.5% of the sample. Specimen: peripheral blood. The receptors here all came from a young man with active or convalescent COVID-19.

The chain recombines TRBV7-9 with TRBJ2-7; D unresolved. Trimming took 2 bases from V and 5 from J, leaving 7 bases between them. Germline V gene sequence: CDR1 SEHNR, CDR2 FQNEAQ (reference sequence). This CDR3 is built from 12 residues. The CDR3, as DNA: TGTGCCAGCAGCTTAATGTCCAACGAGCAGTACTTC. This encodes CASSLMSNEQYF.

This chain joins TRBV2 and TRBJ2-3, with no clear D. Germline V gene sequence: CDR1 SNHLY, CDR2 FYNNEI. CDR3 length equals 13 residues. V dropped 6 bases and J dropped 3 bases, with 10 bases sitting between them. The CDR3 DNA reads TGTGCCAGCAGACTATCCGGGACAGATACGCAGTATTTT. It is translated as CASRLSGTDTQYF.

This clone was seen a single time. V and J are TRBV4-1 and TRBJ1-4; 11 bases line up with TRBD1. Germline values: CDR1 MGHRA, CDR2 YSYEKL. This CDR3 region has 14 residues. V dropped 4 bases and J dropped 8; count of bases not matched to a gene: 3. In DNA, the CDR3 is TGCGCCAGCAGCCTTGGACAGGGGGCCGAAAAACTGTTTTTT. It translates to CASSLGQGAEKLFF.

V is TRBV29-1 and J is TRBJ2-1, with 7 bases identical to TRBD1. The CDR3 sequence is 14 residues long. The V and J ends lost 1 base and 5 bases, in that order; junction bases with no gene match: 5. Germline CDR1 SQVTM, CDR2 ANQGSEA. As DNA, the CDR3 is TGCAGCGTTGAAGGGCAGGGGGTGAACAATGAGCAGTTCTTC. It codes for CSVEGQGVNNEQFF.

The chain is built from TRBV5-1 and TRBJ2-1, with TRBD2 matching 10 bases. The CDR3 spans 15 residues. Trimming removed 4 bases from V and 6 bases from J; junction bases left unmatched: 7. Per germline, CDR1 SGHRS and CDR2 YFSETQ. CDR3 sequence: CASSMQRGGRNEQFF. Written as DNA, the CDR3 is TGCGCCAGCAGCATGCAGCGGGGGGGGCGCAATGAGCAGTTCTTC. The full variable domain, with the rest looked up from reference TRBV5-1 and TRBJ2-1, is KAGVTQTPRYLIKTRGQQVTLSCSPISGHRSVSWYQQTPGQGLQFLFEYFSETQRNKGNFPGRFSGRQFSNSRSEMNVSTLELGDSALYLCASSMQRGGRNEQFFGPGTRLTVL.

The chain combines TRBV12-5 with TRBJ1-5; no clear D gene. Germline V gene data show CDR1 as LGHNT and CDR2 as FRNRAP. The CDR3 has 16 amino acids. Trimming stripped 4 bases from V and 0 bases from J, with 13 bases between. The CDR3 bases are TGTGCTAGTGGTTCACGGACGGGGAATAGCAATCAGCCCCAGCATTTT. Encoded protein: CASGSRTGNSNQPQHF.